Each of the 25 T cell receptor beta chains below was sequenced from the same sample in a study of T cell repertoires in cytomegalovirus infection. TCRdb re-called the reads with MiXCR, one entry per CDR3 protein. The sample includes around 310,000 distinct CDR3 sequences, roughly 15% of them seen just once. Input material: PBMCs. These receptors all stem from a human donor in good health (CMV status not recorded). Some clones in this sample may be carry-over from other donors' samples.

This clonotype has just a few counts. This chain connects TRBV28 to TRBJ1-1; D uncertain. Trimming cost V 8 bases and J 5 bases, with 21 bases left between them. CDR1 and CDR2 from the germline V gene are MDHEN and SYDVKM. CDR3 length equals 15 residues. The CDR3 is CASLNGPQPPTEAFF. Here the CDR3 DNA reads TGTGCCAGCCTCAACGGGCCTCAGCCCCCAACTGAAGCTTTCTTT.

This clonotype has only a few counts. The chain joins TRBV29-1 to TRBJ2-7, with 8 bases lining up with TRBD2. The germline V gene encodes CDR1 SQVTM and CDR2 ANQGSEA. The trim removed 6 bases at V and 2 bases at J, leaving 3 bases unmatched. There are 12 residues in the CDR3. CDR3 nucleotide sequence: TGCAGCGTCCATAGCGGGGCCTACGAGCAGTACTTC. Translating gives CSVHSGAYEQYF.

V gene TRBV6-6 combines with J gene TRBJ1-2, with D maybe TRBD1 (5 bases). The CDR3 is 16 amino acids. Trimming left V 0 bases short and J 4 bases short, with 15 bases between. Looked up from germline, CDR1 is MNHNY and CDR2 is SVGAGI (reference sequence). CDR3 sequence (DNA): TGTGCCAGCAGTTACTCGAGTGGAGGGGCGACCTATGGCTACACCTTC. Residues: CASSYSSGGATYGYTF.

This clonotype was found a few times. The chain links TRBV18 to TRBJ2-1; TRBD1 might be the D (5 bases). The germline gives CDR1 KGHSH, CDR2 LQKENI. Trimming removed 2 bases from V and 3 bases from J, with 8 bases in between. CDR3 length equals 14 residues. As DNA, the CDR3 is TGTGCCAGCTCACCAGAGACAGTCTACAATGAGCAGTTCTTC. It encodes CASSPETVYNEQFF.

This clonotype was found a few times. The chain joins TRBV20-1 to TRBJ1-2; D unresolved. The germline CDR1 and CDR2 sequences are DFQATT and SNEGSKA (reference sequence). The CDR3 covers 14 residues. V lost 6 bases to trimming and J lost 1 base, with 15 bases between them. CDR3 residues: CSARHRTDNYGYTF. CDR3 bases: TGCAGTGCGCGACACAGAACAGATAACTATGGCTACACCTTC.

This chain joins TRBV3-1 and TRBJ1-1; D is uncertain. This CDR3 is built from 15 residues. The V end lost 4 bases, the J end lost 1 base, and 13 bases lay between the germline ends. CDR1 is LGHDT, CDR2 YNNKEL, per germline (reference sequence). CDR3 sequence (DNA): TGTGCCAGCAGCCCGCATTCGGTACAGAACACTGAAGCTTTCTTT. It specifies CASSPHSVQNTEAFF.

The rearrangement joins TRBV28 to TRBJ1-4; D call uncertain. Trimming left V 6 bases short and J 4 bases short, with 9 bases between. This CDR3 is 13 amino acids long. The germline V gene has CDR1 MDHEN and CDR2 SYDVKM. The CDR3 DNA follows: TGTGCCAGCAGGTGGGGTCTTAATGAAAAACTGTTTTTT. Its translation is CASRWGLNEKLFF. The variable domain in full, completed from reference TRBV28 and TRBJ1-4, reads DVKVTQSSRYLVKRTGEKVFLECVQDMDHENMFWYRQDPGLGLRLIYFSYDVKMKEKGDIPEGYSVSREKKERFSLILESASTNQTSMYLCASRWGLNEKLFFGSGTQLSVL.

This clonotype was observed a single time. The chain uses TRBV5-3 and TRBJ2-5, with D perhaps assigned TRBD1 or TRBD2 (5 bases each). TRBV5-3 is classed as an ORF, of uncertain function. The V and J ends lost 8 bases and 1 base respectively, with 15 bases between them. The CDR3 runs to 14 residues. Written as DNA, the CDR3 is TGTGCCAGCACCCCAGGTGGGGGCCAAGAGACCCAGTACTTC. This encodes CASTPGGGQETQYF.

In the case of this clonotype: A single base separates this from a much larger clone, so it may be a read error. J is TRBJ2-7 and V is TRBV28; perhaps D is TRBD1 or TRBD2 (5 bases each). The CDR3 has 12 residues. V was shortened by 6 bases and J by 2 bases, with 8 bases between the two germline ends. CDR1 MDHEN and CDR2 SYDVKM come from the germline V gene. This chain's CDR3 is CASRQGPYEQYF. CDR3 DNA: TGTGCCAGCAGGCAGGGACCCTACGAGCAGTACTTC.

At least ten counts were recorded for this clonotype. CDR3 protein: CASSSTGRNTEAFF. DNA of the CDR3: TGTGCCAGCAGCTCCACAGGGCGGAACACTGAAGCTTTCTTT. J is TRBJ1-1 and V is TRBV6-1; maybe TRBD1 (6 bases). The V and J ends lost 6 bases and 1 base respectively, with 12 bases between them. The CDR3 runs to 14 residues. Germline V gene lookup returns CDR1 MNHNS and CDR2 SASEGT.

This clonotype appeared many times. The chain combines TRBV7-2 with TRBJ1-2, with 7 bases matching TRBD1. Germline V gene lookup returns CDR1 SGHTA and CDR2 FQGNSA. The V segment lost 5 bases and the J segment 3 bases; nucleotides outside the gene matches: 6. This CDR3 has 14 residues. This CDR3 reads CASSLFQGDYGYTF. The CDR3 bases are TGTGCCAGCAGCCTTTTTCAGGGGGACTATGGCTACACCTTC.

This clonotype has ten or more counts. The gene calls are TRBV4-1 and TRBJ2-7; 9 bases are shared with TRBD1. V shed 4 bases, J shed 2 bases, and the junction held 9 bases outside the gene matches. The CDR3 is made up of 16 amino acids. Germline V lookup: CDR1 MGHRA, CDR2 YSYEKL. The CDR3: CASSPTPGQGTYEQYF. DNA for the CDR3: TGCGCCAGCAGCCCAACGCCGGGACAGGGTACCTACGAGCAGTACTTC.

This clonotype was seen a handful of times. This rearrangement joins TRBV28 to TRBJ1-2; D not certain. The V end was cut by 7 bases, the J end by 7 bases, with 22 bases between. Germline assignment: CDR1 MDHEN and CDR2 SYDVKM. The CDR3 totals 15 residues. CDR3 nucleotides: TGTGCCAGCAACCTCAGGACGCAGGCAGGTGGTGGCTACACCTTC. Its protein is CASNLRTQAGGGYTF.

This clonotype has a count of ten or more. The CDR3 loop is CASSRPGQHTGELFF. CDR3 nucleotide sequence: TGTGCCAGCAGCCGCCCCGGACAGCACACCGGGGAGCTGTTTTTT. This chain links TRBV5-8 with TRBJ2-2; tentative D call: TRBD1 (6 bases). Germline V lookup: CDR1 SGHTS, CDR2 YDEGEE. The CDR3 is 15 residues long. V lost 4 bases and J lost 3, with 13 bases in between.

The chain recombines TRBV6-2 or TRBV6-3 with TRBJ2-1, with 7 bases identical to TRBD1. The CDR3 runs 14 residues. The trim removed 6 bases at V and 2 bases at J, leaving 4 bases unmatched. Germline V lookup: CDR1 MNHEY, CDR2 SVGEGT. The DNA for the CDR3 is TGTGCCAGCAGCCGGACAGGAGCCTACAATGAGCAGTTCTTC. It is translated as CASSRTGAYNEQFF.

The chain is built from TRBV10-3 and TRBJ2-1; 12 nucleotides agree with TRBD2. CDR3 length: 17 amino acids. Germline CDR1 is ENHRY and CDR2 is SYGVKD. The junction had 8 bases not matched to a gene; V was cut back by 2 bases and J by 6 bases. For the CDR3, the DNA is TGTGCCATCAGTGAGCCTAGCGGGGGGGCGATCTTCAATGAGCAGTTCTTC. Protein product: CAISEPSGGAIFNEQFF.

V usage is TRBV4-1 and J usage is TRBJ2-3; possibly TRBD1 or TRBD2 for D (5 bases each). The CDR3 is made up of 16 amino acids. Trimming pared 2 bases from V and 0 bases from J, leaving 12 bases between. Per germline, CDR1 MGHRA and CDR2 YSYEKL. CDR3 region: CASSQPGRDSTDTQYF. For the CDR3, the DNA is TGCGCCAGCAGCCAACCCGGACGGGACAGCACAGATACGCAGTATTTT.

The CDR3 DNA follows: TGTGCCAGCAGTTTTCTGACCGAACAGGAGATCTCTGGAAACACCATATATTTT. Amino acids: CASSFLTEQEISGNTIYF. This chain links TRBV12-3 or TRBV12-4 with TRBJ1-3; perhaps TRBD1 as D (5 bases). V lost 3 bases, J lost 0 bases, and 18 bases lay in between. This CDR3 is 18 amino acids long.

The CDR3 DNA is TGCAGTGCCCCGGGTGAGAATGGCTACACCTTC. Translating gives CSAPGENGYTF. The V and J genes are TRBV20-1 and TRBJ1-2, with D uncertain. The V and J ends lost 6 bases and 6 bases respectively, with 11 bases between them. CDR3 length: 11 residues. In germline, CDR1 is DFQATT, CDR2 SNEGSKA (reference sequence).

The chain recombines TRBV10-3 with TRBJ2-2; D is uncertain. CDR1 is ENHRY, CDR2 SYGVKD, per germline. V lost 6 bases and J lost 5, with 16 bases in between. CDR3 length: 15 amino acids. CDR3 DNA sequence: TGTGCCATCAGCTTTTCGGGTCCAAAAACCGGGGAGCTGTTTTTT. Translating gives CAISFSGPKTGELFF.

This clonotype appeared many times. CDR3 bases: TGTGCCAGCAGCTTAGGTGGGACCAGTGTGAATGAGCAGTTCTTC. It codes for CASSLGGTSVNEQFF. V and J are TRBV7-2 and TRBJ2-1; D may match TRBD1 or TRBD2 (5 bases each). V was shortened by 1 base and J by 7 bases, with 14 bases between the two germline ends. CDR3 length equals 15 residues. In germline, CDR1 is SGHTA, CDR2 FQGNSA.

This clonotype was seen at least ten times. V and J are TRBV7-8 and TRBJ1-1; tentatively, D is TRBD1 (5 bases). CDR1 is SGHVS, CDR2 FQNEAQ, per germline. V was trimmed by 5 bases and J by 0 bases, leaving 13 bases between them. The CDR3 sequence is 15 residues long. In DNA, the CDR3 is TGTGCCAGCAGCCCGGGCCAGGGTTTGAACACTGAAGCTTTCTTT. Its translation: CASSPGQGLNTEAFF.

This clonotype has more than one count but fewer than ten. The CDR3 DNA follows: TGTGCCAGCAGCTTAGCGAGCGGGGCCACCTACGAGCAGTACTTC. Protein: CASSLASGATYEQYF. V and J are TRBV7-2 and TRBJ2-7; 7 bases are a match to TRBD2. The J segment lost 2 bases and the V segment lost 0 bases, leaving 4 bases of the junction unmatched. CDR3 size: 15 residues. Per germline, CDR1 SGHTA and CDR2 FQGNSA.

The chain carries TRBV20-1 and TRBJ2-1; TRBD1 matches 8 bases. The germline CDR1 and CDR2 sequences are DFQATT and SNEGSKA (reference sequence). CDR3 length: 14 residues. The J segment lost 12 bases and the V segment lost 3 bases, leaving 13 bases of the junction unmatched. The CDR3, as DNA: TGCAGTGCTAGTACGGCAGGGGGCTTTTTGGGGCAGTTCTTC. Translation gives CSASTAGGFLGQFF.

This clonotype was found many times. The V call is TRBV10-3, the J call TRBJ2-3; maybe TRBD1 (5 bases). The CDR3 is 16 amino acids. Germline V gives CDR1 ENHRY, CDR2 SYGVKD. Trimming took off 3 bases at V and 1 base at J, with 14 bases between the two ends. CDR3 nucleotide sequence: TGTGCCATCAGTGACCCAGGGTTCTACGGCACAGATACGCAGTATTTT. Its protein product is CAISDPGFYGTDTQYF.